This T cell receptor beta chain appears in the sequencing data of a study of blood T cell repertoires in COVID-19. Whole-study context: Material from acute and convalescent COVID-19 was sourced from the United States, Italy and Spain.

Per the germline V gene, CDR1 is KGHSH and CDR2 is LQKENI. The CDR3 is 16 amino acids. Deletions cut 1 base from V and 4 bases from J, with 13 bases between. Per the original data handling: The authors estimated nucleated cell counts from reference gene primer amplification. Sequencing was performed with immunoSEQ multiplex PCR; in TCRdb, only in-frame clones are kept and a portion is missing. Clone size and the V and J calls come from that table; the DNA yielded D and trimming. The sample shows 100,000 to 120,000 clones, 76% of them seen only once. The sequence was obtained from a woman older than 75 with acute or convalescent COVID-19. This chain uses TRBV18 with TRBJ1-4; D is unclear. The sample comprised peripheral blood. In DNA form, the CDR3 reads TGTGCCAGCTCACCACGGGCAGTATCCGGTAATGAAAAACTGTTTTTT. Protein: CASSPRAVSGNEKLFF.